This T cell receptor beta chain is from a study of beta chain features in type 1 diabetes. Study results and limitations: Among patients with Type 1 diabetes, TCRB CDR3s were moderately but significantly shorter in every one of the four CD4+ subsets. Cells carrying high TCR expression could end up over-represented when cDNA is sequenced.

This clone was picked up a small number of times. Antigen specificity is unknown. The same CDR3 also results from other DNA sequences found in this sample. What was sequenced were expressed TCRB transcripts, since all of the isolated RNA had been reverse transcribed. The repertoire was sequenced with immunoSEQ multiplex PCR; TCRdb's copy has only in-frame clones and lacks some. This sample has 500,000 to 650,000 clones, with around an eighth found just once. Sequenced sample: naive CD4+ T cells from blood. This clonotype was sampled from a young man with type 1 diabetes.

DNA of the CDR3: TGTGCCAGTAGTATGTCGGGAGCGAACACCGGGGAGCTGTTTTTT. Protein: CASSMSGANTGELFF. V and J are TRBV19 and TRBJ2-2, with TRBD2 as a possible D gene (6 bases). The V gene lost 3 bases and the J gene lost 0 bases, with 8 bases spanning the gap. The CDR3 extends over 15 amino acids. Germline-derived CDR1 and CDR2 are LNHDA and SQIVND (reference sequence).